This TCR beta chain was retrieved from a study of T cell responses to AZD1222 COVID-19 vaccine. About this clone itself: Its antigen is currently unknown.

Findings and limits, study-wide: A rise in Spike-specific TCR breadth and depth followed two AZD1222 doses. The donors showed a predominance of white British ancestry and of females, with possible underestimation of clonal diversity. Mapped onto spike, vaccine-associated CD4 TCRs spanned it and were dominant at 160-218 and 743-854.

This CDR3 region has 14 residues. Trimming removed 6 bases from V and 2 bases from J, with 14 bases in between. The V gene's germline CDR1 is MNHEY and CDR2 SVGAGI. Only in-frame clones appear in the TCRdb table, and some are missing; sequencing was by immunoSEQ multiplex PCR. In the table there are fewer than 120,000 clones, approximately 94% of which are singletons. Second-dose intervals of approximately 4 or approximately 12 weeks were pooled. This sequence originates from an adult who received the AZD1222 COVID-19 vaccine. The chain links TRBV6-5 to TRBJ2-7; the D gene is possibly TRBD2 (5 bases). The material was peripheral blood, obtained 28 days after the second AZD1222 dose. CDR3 nucleotides: TGTGCCAGCAGAAGCGGACCCGGGCCCTACGAGCAGTACTTC. This encodes CASRSGPGPYEQYF.